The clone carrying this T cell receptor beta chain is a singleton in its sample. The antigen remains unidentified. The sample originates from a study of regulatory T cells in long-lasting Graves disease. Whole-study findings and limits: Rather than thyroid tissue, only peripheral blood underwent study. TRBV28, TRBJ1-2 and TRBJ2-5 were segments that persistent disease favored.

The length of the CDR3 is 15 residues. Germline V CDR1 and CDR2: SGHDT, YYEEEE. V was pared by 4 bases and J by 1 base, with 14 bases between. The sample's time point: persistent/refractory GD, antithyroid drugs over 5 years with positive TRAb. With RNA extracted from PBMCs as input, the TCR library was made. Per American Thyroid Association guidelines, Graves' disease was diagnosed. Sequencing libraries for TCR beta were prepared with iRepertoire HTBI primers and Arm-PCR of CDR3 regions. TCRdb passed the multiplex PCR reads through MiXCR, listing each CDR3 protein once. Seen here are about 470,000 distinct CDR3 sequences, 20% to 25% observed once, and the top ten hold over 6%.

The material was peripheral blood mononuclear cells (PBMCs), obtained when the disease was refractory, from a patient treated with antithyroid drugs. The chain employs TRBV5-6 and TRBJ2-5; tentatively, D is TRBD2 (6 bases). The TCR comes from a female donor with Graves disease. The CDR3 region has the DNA TGTGCCAGCAGCGGGGGACTCCTCGGCCAAGAGACCCAGTACTTC. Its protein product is CASSGGLLGQETQYF.